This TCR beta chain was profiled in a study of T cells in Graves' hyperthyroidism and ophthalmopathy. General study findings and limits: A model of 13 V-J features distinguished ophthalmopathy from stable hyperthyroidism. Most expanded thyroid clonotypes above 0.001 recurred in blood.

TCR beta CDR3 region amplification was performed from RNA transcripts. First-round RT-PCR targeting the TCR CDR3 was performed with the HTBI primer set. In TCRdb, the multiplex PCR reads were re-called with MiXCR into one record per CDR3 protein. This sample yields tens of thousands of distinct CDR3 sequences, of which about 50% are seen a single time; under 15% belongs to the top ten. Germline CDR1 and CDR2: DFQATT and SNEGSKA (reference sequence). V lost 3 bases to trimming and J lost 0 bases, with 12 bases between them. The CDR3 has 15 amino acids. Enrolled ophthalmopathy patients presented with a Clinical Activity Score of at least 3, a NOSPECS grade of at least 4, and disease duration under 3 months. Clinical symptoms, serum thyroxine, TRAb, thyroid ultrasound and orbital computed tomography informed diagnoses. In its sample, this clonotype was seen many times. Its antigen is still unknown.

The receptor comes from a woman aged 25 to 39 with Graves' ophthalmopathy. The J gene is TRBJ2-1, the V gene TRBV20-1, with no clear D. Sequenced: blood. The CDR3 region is CSARQLTRSYNEQFF. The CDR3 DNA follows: TGCAGTGCTAGGCAGCTCACCCGCTCCTACAATGAGCAGTTCTTC.